These 28 T cell receptor beta chains were all obtained from the same sample, sequenced in a study of blood T cell repertoires in COVID-19. Only in-frame clones appear in the TCRdb table, and some are missing; sequencing was by immunoSEQ multiplex PCR. The sample shows approximately 250,000 clones, approximately 90% of them seen only once. The sequenced sample was PBMCs or T cells enriched from blood (not recorded which). The receptors stem from a woman in her 30s with acute COVID-19.

The chain couples TRBV7-8 to TRBJ2-5, with 11 nucleotides matching TRBD2. The trim removed 1 base at V and 1 base at J, leaving 2 bases unmatched. Germline V CDR1 and CDR2: SGHVS, FQNEAQ. CDR3 length equals 16 residues. CDR3 DNA: TGTGCCAGCAGCTTAGGGCTAGCGGGAGGCCAAGAGACCCAGTACTTC. It encodes CASSLGLAGGQETQYF.

The chain recombines TRBV7-7 with TRBJ2-7; TRBD2 matches 15 bases. V dropped 5 bases and J dropped 3; count of bases not matched to a gene: 11. Germline CDR1 is SSHAT and CDR2 is FNYEAQ (reference sequence). The CDR3 contains 18 residues. The CDR3 DNA reads as TGTGCCAGCAGCCAGGGACTAGCGGGAGGTTTCCCAAGCTACGAGCAGTACTTC. It codes for CASSQGLAGGFPSYEQYF.

The chain carries TRBV5-4 and TRBJ2-5; 7 bases align to TRBD2. This CDR3 region has 15 residues. The J segment lost 4 bases and the V segment lost 3 bases, leaving 9 bases of the junction unmatched. Germline values: CDR1 SGHNT, CDR2 YYREEE (reference sequence). CDR3 DNA: TGTGCCAGCAGCTGGGGAGCGGGATCCGCAGAGACCCAGTACTTC. Translating it yields CASSWGAGSAETQYF. The complete variable domain, with remaining parts taken from reference TRBV5-4 and TRBJ2-5, reads ETGVTQSPTHLIKTRGQQVTLRCSSQSGHNTVSWYQQALGQGPQFIFQYYREEENGRGNFPPRFSGLQFPNYSSELNVNALELDDSALYLCASSWGAGSAETQYFGPGTRLLVL.

The rearrangement links TRBV10-3 to TRBJ2-7, with a tentative D call TRBD2 (6 bases). V gave up 2 bases and J gave up 6 bases, with 8 bases separating them. The germline gives CDR1 ENHRY, CDR2 SYGVKD. The CDR3 runs to 12 residues. CDR3 nucleotide sequence: TGTGCCATCAGTGAGGGACTATCCGAGCAGTACTTC. Translated, it gives CAISEGLSEQYF.

This chain joins TRBV27 and TRBJ2-5; 13 nucleotides match TRBD2. The germline V gene has CDR1 MNHEY and CDR2 SMNVEV (reference sequence). The CDR3 runs to 17 residues. The J segment lost 0 bases and the V segment lost 0 bases, leaving 1 base of the junction unmatched. The CDR3 DNA sequence: TGTGCCAGCAGTTTATCGACTAGCGGGAGGTACCAAGAGACCCAGTACTTC. Translating gives CASSLSTSGRYQETQYF.

This clone was observed once. The chain has TRBV27 and TRBJ1-4, with D perhaps TRBD1 (6 bases). Germline CDR1 reads MNHEY; CDR2 reads SMNVEV (reference sequence). Trimming cost V 3 bases and J 4 bases, with 9 bases left between them. The CDR3 runs 14 residues. This CDR3 is CASSFGRGNEKLFF. The CDR3 coding sequence is TGTGCCAGCAGTTTCGGCAGGGGTAATGAAAAACTGTTTTTT.

The chain combines TRBV28 with TRBJ2-1, with D uncertain. V lost 8 bases and J lost 4, with 9 bases in between. CDR1 and CDR2 from the germline V gene are MDHEN and SYDVKM. The CDR3 runs to 12 residues. The CDR3 loop is CASGKEYNEQFF. DNA for the CDR3: TGTGCCAGCGGAAAGGAGTACAATGAGCAGTTCTTC.

The rearrangement links TRBV28 to TRBJ1-3; D gene uncertain. Per germline, CDR1 MDHEN and CDR2 SYDVKM. V lost 6 bases to trimming and J lost 2 bases, with 14 bases between them. The CDR3 runs to 15 residues. In DNA, the CDR3 is TGTGCCAGCAGCCCCGGGATTCAGACTGGAAACACCATATATTTT. This codes for CASSPGIQTGNTIYF.

V is TRBV28 and J is TRBJ2-7; TRBD1 is a possible D gene (5 bases). The germline CDR1 and CDR2 sequences are MDHEN and SYDVKM. Trimming shortened V by 5 bases and J by 3 bases, and 8 bases separated the two germline ends. This CDR3 spans 12 amino acids. CDR3 sequence (DNA): TGTGCCAGCAGTATACAGGTCTACGAGCAGTACTTC. This translates into CASSIQVYEQYF. Together with reference TRBV28 and TRBJ2-7, the CDR3 gives the full variable domain: DVKVTQSSRYLVKRTGEKVFLECVQDMDHENMFWYRQDPGLGLRLIYFSYDVKMKEKGDIPEGYSVSREKKERFSLILESASTNQTSMYLCASSIQVYEQYFGPGTRLTVT.

The chain has TRBV29-1 and TRBJ2-7, with 10 bases that match TRBD2. V gave up 2 bases and J gave up 4 bases; unmatched junction bases: 5. Per germline, CDR1 SQVTM and CDR2 ANQGSEA. The CDR3 length is 14 residues. The CDR3 loop is CSVETSGNTYEQYF. The CDR3 DNA sequence: TGCAGCGTTGAAACTAGCGGGAATACTTACGAGCAGTACTTC.

The CDR3 reads CASSLPGSSYNEQFF. For the CDR3, the DNA is TGTGCCAGCAGCTTACCGGGGAGCTCCTACAATGAGCAGTTCTTC. The chain uses TRBV13 and TRBJ2-1; weak D call: TRBD2 (5 bases). Trimming took off 2 bases at V and 0 bases at J, with 8 bases between the two ends. From germline, CDR1 is PRHDT and CDR2 FYEKMQ (reference sequence). The CDR3 sequence is 15 residues long.

The rearrangement links TRBV11-2 to TRBJ1-2; 10 bases are shared with TRBD1. CDR1 is SGHAT and CDR2 is FQNNGV in the germline V gene. V trimming: 0 bases; J trimming: 8 bases; junction bases outside the gene matches: 6. This CDR3 contains 15 residues. CDR3: CASSLDRDRGGGYTF. Written as DNA, the CDR3 is TGTGCCAGCAGCTTAGATCGGGACAGGGGTGGCGGCTACACCTTC.

The chain employs TRBV15 and TRBJ1-1, with unresolved D. From germline, CDR1 is LNHNV and CDR2 YYDKDF (reference sequence). The germline V and J ends were trimmed by 1 base and 1 base, with 7 bases remaining between them. The CDR3 is 14 residues long. CDR3 nucleotides: TGTGCCACCAGCAGAGGAGGGCAGAACACTGAAGCTTTCTTT. Residues: CATSRGGQNTEAFF.

With regard to this clone: This sample includes further DNA sequences coding for the same CDR3. V is TRBV12-3 or TRBV12-4 and J is TRBJ2-7; the D gene is possibly TRBD1 (5 bases). The V gene lost 5 bases and the J gene lost 3 bases, with 8 bases spanning the gap. The CDR3 sequence is 12 residues long. CDR3 in DNA: TGTGCCAGCAGTGTAGACAGCTACGAGCAGTACTTC. This sequence encodes CASSVDSYEQYF.

This clone was picked up one time. The rearrangement joins TRBV9 to TRBJ2-3; possible D gene TRBD2, 5 bases. The CDR3 has 15 amino acids. Germline CDR1 is SGDLS and CDR2 is YYNGEE. Trimming pared 0 bases from V and 8 bases from J, leaving 16 bases between. The CDR3 spells CASSVGGDSEGTQYF. In nucleotides, the CDR3 is TGTGCCAGCAGCGTAGGTGGAGATAGTGAGGGTACGCAGTATTTT.

V and J are TRBV7-8 and TRBJ1-6; D perhaps matches TRBD1 (5 bases). The CDR3 length is 15 residues. V was trimmed by 2 bases and J by 6 bases, leaving 11 bases between them. The germline V gene has CDR1 SGHVS and CDR2 FQNEAQ. The CDR3 spells CASSLNWQGNSPLHF. The CDR3 bases are TGTGCCAGCAGCTTAAATTGGCAGGGTAATTCACCCCTCCACTTT.

The V and J genes are TRBV28 and TRBJ2-3, with D perhaps TRBD1 (6 bases). The CDR3 has 15 amino acids. V gave up 7 bases and J gave up 2 bases, with 16 bases separating them. Germline CDR1 is MDHEN and CDR2 is SYDVKM. As DNA, the CDR3 is TGTGCCAGCACCCCTGAGGACAGCGCCACAGATACGCAGTATTTT. This translates into CASTPEDSATDTQYF.

The CDR3 protein is CASSENAEPYNEQFF. CDR3 DNA sequence: TGCGCCAGCAGTGAGAATGCAGAACCCTACAATGAGCAGTTCTTC. This sequence joins TRBV10-2 and TRBJ2-1, with no clear D. The CDR3 has 15 residues. Germline V gene sequence: CDR1 WSHSY, CDR2 SAAADI. Trimming left V 2 bases short and J 2 bases short, with 10 bases between.

J is TRBJ1-3 and V is TRBV5-1, with unresolved D. Germline CDR1 and CDR2: SGHRS and YFSETQ. The ends were cut back, 1 base at V and 0 bases at J, with 11 bases in the middle. The CDR3 extends over 16 amino acids. CDR3 residues: CASSLSLASSGNTIYF. CDR3 nucleotide sequence: TGCGCCAGCAGCTTGAGTCTAGCCAGCTCTGGAAACACCATATATTTT. The whole variable domain, remainder taken from reference TRBV5-1 and TRBJ1-3, is KAGVTQTPRYLIKTRGQQVTLSCSPISGHRSVSWYQQTPGQGLQFLFEYFSETQRNKGNFPGRFSGRQFSNSRSEMNVSTLELGDSALYLCASSLSLASSGNTIYFGEGSWLTVV.

The chain combines TRBV19 with TRBJ1-6; 7 nucleotides agree with TRBD1. Germline CDR1 reads LNHDA; CDR2 reads SQIVND (reference sequence). CDR3 length: 15 residues. Germline trimming cut 6 bases from V and 6 bases from J; bases unmatched to any gene: 8. In DNA, the CDR3 is TGTGCCAGTAGACCAACAGGGGCGCTTAATTCACCCCTCCACTTT. Its protein is CASRPTGALNSPLHF. Drawing the rest from reference TRBV19 and TRBJ1-6, the complete variable domain is DGGITQSPKYLFRKEGQNVTLSCEQNLNHDAMYWYRQDPGQGLRLIYYSQIVNDFQKGDIAEGYSVSREKKESFPLTVTSAQKNPTAFYLCASRPTGALNSPLHFGNGTRLTVT.

This chain links TRBV7-3 with TRBJ2-1; 7 bases are a match to TRBD2. The CDR3 contains 13 residues. The trim removed 4 bases at V and 7 bases at J, leaving 4 bases unmatched. From germline, CDR1 is SGHTA and CDR2 FQGTGA. CDR3 nucleotides: TGTGCCAGCAGCTCTCGGGGGGAGAATGAGCAGTTCTTC. The encoded protein is CASSSRGENEQFF. Full variable domain (rest looked up from reference TRBV7-3 and TRBJ2-1): GAGVSQTPSNKVTEKGKYVELRCDPISGHTALYWYRQSLGQGPEFLIYFQGTGAADDSGLPNDRFFAVRPEGSVSTLKIQRTERGDSAVYLCASSSRGENEQFFGPGTRLTVL.

The chain recombines TRBV30 with TRBJ2-2; 8 positions match TRBD1. The ends lost 3 bases at V and 1 base at J; junction bases unmatched: 4. Germline CDR1 is GTSNPN and CDR2 is SVGIG (reference sequence). The CDR3 is 15 residues long. The CDR3 reads CAWRTGTGNTGELFF. DNA for the CDR3: TGTGCCTGGAGAACCGGGACAGGGAACACCGGGGAGCTGTTTTTT.

There are a few counts of this clone. The rearrangement uses TRBV7-9 and TRBJ2-7; D not certain. V shed 5 bases and J shed 0 bases, with 5 bases lying between them. The V gene's germline CDR1 is SEHNR and CDR2 FQNEAQ (reference sequence). CDR3 size: 12 residues. CDR3 protein: CASSVVSYEQYF. Here the CDR3 DNA reads TGTGCCAGCAGCGTCGTCTCCTACGAGCAGTACTTC. Complete variable domain (other parts from reference TRBV7-9 and TRBJ2-7): DTGVSQNPRHKITKRGQNVTFRCDPISEHNRLYWYRQTLGQGPEFLTYFQNEAQLEKSRLLSDRFSAERPKGSFSTLEIQRTEQGDSAMYLCASSVVSYEQYFGPGTRLTVT.

The rearrangement joins TRBV7-9 to TRBJ2-7, with a possible D match to TRBD2 (6 bases). Per germline, CDR1 SEHNR and CDR2 FQNEAQ (reference sequence). The CDR3 length is 16 residues. The V and J ends lost 5 bases and 2 bases respectively, with 19 bases between them. The CDR3 coding sequence is TGTGCCAGCAGCCGGGAGCACGGAGGCAGCCCCTACGAGCAGTACTTC. Amino acids: CASSREHGGSPYEQYF.

The chain recombines TRBV6-2 or TRBV6-3 with TRBJ2-7, with 8 bases fitting TRBD1. The trim removed 5 bases at V and 3 bases at J, leaving 6 bases unmatched. Germline V gene lookup returns CDR1 MNHEY and CDR2 SVGEGT. This CDR3 comprises 14 residues. CDR3 coding DNA: TGTGCCAGCAGTGCGGGACAGGCGATCTACGAGCAGTACTTC. It yields the protein CASSAGQAIYEQYF.

The chain joins TRBV28 to TRBJ2-7, with 8 positions matching TRBD1. CDR3 length: 16 amino acids. Germline V CDR1 and CDR2: MDHEN, SYDVKM. V lost 4 bases, J lost 3 bases, and 11 bases stayed unmatched. The CDR3 region has the DNA TGTGCCAGCAGTTCCCAGGGGGCCCCAACAAGCTACGAGCAGTACTTC. The encoded protein is CASSSQGAPTSYEQYF.

This chain uses TRBV5-6 with TRBJ1-4; 7 bases are shared with TRBD1. CDR1 is SGHDT and CDR2 is YYEEEE in the germline V gene. Unmatched junction bases numbered 6, after V lost 4 bases and J lost 0 bases. This CDR3 has 16 residues. The DNA for the CDR3 is TGTGCCAGCAGCGAGACAGGGCTTGCAACTAATGAAAAACTGTTTTTT. Encoded protein: CASSETGLATNEKLFF.

The V gene is TRBV10-3, the J gene TRBJ1-5; TRBD1 matches 7 bases. Germline loops: CDR1 ENHRY, CDR2 SYGVKD. The trim removed 5 bases at V and 4 bases at J, leaving 5 bases unmatched. The CDR3 contains 14 residues. CDR3 amino acids: CAISKPGQNQPQHF. The CDR3 region has the DNA TGTGCCATCAGTAAACCGGGACAGAATCAGCCCCAGCATTTT.